These 16 T cell receptor beta chains came from one sample sequenced in a study of identical twins. MiXCR was run by TCRdb on the 5' RACE reads, yielding one entry per CDR3 protein. The sample holds 1.5 million to 2 million distinct CDR3 sequences, about 31% seen once. Sequencing was performed on cord blood. All receptors come from a newborn girl in good health.

The chain uses TRBV18 and TRBJ2-3; D is perhaps TRBD2 (6 bases). The germline V gene has CDR1 KGHSH and CDR2 LQKENI. The CDR3 extends over 14 amino acids. The V and J ends lost 2 bases and 4 bases respectively, with 10 bases between them. The CDR3 region has the DNA TGTGCCAGCTCACCATGGGGAGGAGCAGATACGCAGTATTTT. Translation: CASSPWGGADTQYF.

The table lists this clonotype with a few counts. The CDR3 here is CASSQDPSAGGLNEQFF. In DNA, the CDR3 is TGTGCCAGCAGCCAAGATCCATCGGCGGGAGGCCTCAATGAGCAGTTCTTC. The chain has TRBV3-1 and TRBJ2-1, with 8 bases that match TRBD2. The V segment lost 0 bases and the J segment 6 bases; nucleotides outside the gene matches: 10. The germline V gene encodes CDR1 LGHDT and CDR2 YNNKEL (reference sequence). The CDR3 spans 17 residues.

This clonotype was recorded a few times. The gene calls are TRBV29-1 and TRBJ2-3; D may be TRBD1 (6 bases). The CDR3 is 12 amino acids. V was cut by 7 bases and J by 3 bases, with 11 bases left in between. Germline CDR1 SQVTM, CDR2 ANQGSEA. CDR3 residues: CSERQETDTQYF. DNA of the CDR3: TGCAGCGAACGACAGGAGACAGATACGCAGTATTTT.

In its sample, this clonotype was seen a few times. This sequence joins TRBV5-6 and TRBJ2-4; D assignment may be TRBD1 or TRBD2 (6 bases each). Germline loops: CDR1 SGHDT, CDR2 YYEEEE. The CDR3 loop spans 16 amino acids. With 4 bases removed from V and 0 bases from J, the gap between germline ends came to 14 bases. CDR3 bases: TGTGCCAGCAGCATCGGGGGCCTCCTAGCCAAAAACATTCAGTACTTC. This sequence encodes CASSIGGLLAKNIQYF.

This clonotype occurred once. The genes are TRBV10-1 and TRBJ1-1; D possibly corresponds to TRBD1 (6 bases). V dropped 6 bases and J dropped 3 bases, with 11 bases sitting between them. Germline values: CDR1 WNHNN, CDR2 SYGVQD (reference sequence). This CDR3 is built from 13 residues. CDR3 DNA: TGCGCCAGCAGGAGGACAGAGTACACTGAAGCTTTCTTT. Protein product: CASRRTEYTEAFF.

The gene calls are TRBV20-1 and TRBJ2-7; TRBD2 aligns across 11 bases. The CDR3 is 14 amino acids. Losses at the gene ends were 1 base for V and 4 bases for J; bases not matched to a gene: 3. CDR1 and CDR2 from the germline V gene are DFQATT and SNEGSKA (reference sequence). The CDR3 DNA reads TGCAGTGCTAGAGGACTAGCGGGACAGTACGAGCAGTACTTC. Amino acids: CSARGLAGQYEQYF.

This clonotype was picked up a small number of times. The chain links TRBV21-1 to TRBJ2-1; the tabulated D call, TRBD1, remains unverified against the DNA. TRBV21-1 is deemed a pseudogene. This CDR3 spans 17 amino acids. The CDR3 DNA reads as TGTGCCAGCAGCAAAGGGCCGGACAGGCTAAATTTCAATGAGCAGTTCTTC. Its translation is CASSKGPDRLNFNEQFF.

This clonotype was seen ten or more times. The J gene is TRBJ2-1, the V gene TRBV28, with TRBD2 as a possible D gene (6 bases). Germline assignment: CDR1 MDHEN and CDR2 SYDVKM. V was clipped by 4 bases and J by 5 bases, with 18 bases between them. The CDR3 spans 16 residues. The CDR3 region is CASSSPASDGNNEQFF. Written as DNA, the CDR3 is TGTGCCAGCAGTTCGCCGGCTAGCGACGGGAACAATGAGCAGTTCTTC.

The J gene is TRBJ1-6, the V gene TRBV12-3 or TRBV12-4; 9 bases are a match to TRBD1. V trimming: 6 bases; J trimming: 6 bases; junction bases outside the gene matches: 6. The CDR3 has 15 residues. CDR3 loop: CASSPTGQGNSPLHF. For the CDR3, the DNA is TGTGCCAGCAGCCCAACGGGACAGGGTAATTCACCCCTCCACTTT.

The chain uses TRBV10-3 and TRBJ2-3; 12 bases are a match to TRBD2. The CDR3 has 16 amino acids. Germline-derived CDR1 and CDR2 are ENHRY and SYGVKD. V lost 6 bases to trimming and J lost 2 bases; unmatched junction nucleotides: 6. The CDR3 DNA reads as TGTGCCATCAGCGGACTAGCGGGGCGAATCACAGATACGCAGTATTTT. Translation gives CAISGLAGRITDTQYF.

Details on this clonotype: Being one base from a much bigger clone, this may be a read error. V and J are TRBV29-1 and TRBJ2-5; D is perhaps TRBD1 or TRBD2 (5 bases each). Judging by the DNA end, TRBJ2-1 fits better; the J call may be wrong. Germline loops: CDR1 SQVTM, CDR2 ANQGSEA. This CDR3 region has 15 residues. CDR3 sequence: CSVERYLQGAETQFF. CDR3 coding DNA: TGCAGCGTTGAACGATACCTCCAGGGAGCAGAGACCCAGTTCTTC.

The chain uses TRBV20-1 and TRBJ1-4, with TRBD1 matching over 7 bases. The CDR3 extends over 16 amino acids. The germline CDR1 and CDR2 sequences are DFQATT and SNEGSKA (reference sequence). Germline trimming cut 8 bases from V and 4 bases from J; bases unmatched to any gene: 16. The CDR3 reads CSPRGVRDSHNEKLFF. Here the CDR3 DNA reads TGCAGTCCAAGGGGGGTCCGGGACAGCCATAATGAAAAACTGTTTTTT.

The table lists this clonotype with a few counts. The chain combines TRBV5-1 with TRBJ1-2; D ambiguous. CDR3 size: 15 residues. Germline CDR1 reads SGHRS; CDR2 reads YFSETQ. Trimming shortened V by 0 bases and J by 4 bases, and 13 bases separated the two germline ends. CDR3 loop: CASSLALGLRYGYTF. The DNA for the CDR3 is TGCGCCAGCAGCTTGGCCCTGGGTTTGCGCTATGGCTACACCTTC.

For this clonotype: This may come from a read error, since a much larger clone is one base off. This chain uses TRBV3-1 with TRBJ2-3; no reliable D call. The CDR3 sequence is 13 residues long. V was clipped by 2 bases and J by 2 bases, with 5 bases between them. Germline CDR1 reads LGHDT; CDR2 reads YNNKEL (reference sequence). The CDR3 sequence: CASSQQDTDTQYF. In nucleotides, the CDR3 is TGTGCCAGCAGCCAACAGGACACAGATACGCAGTATTTT.

This clonotype appeared a few times. The chain couples TRBV3-1 to TRBJ1-2; D remains unclear. CDR3 length: 15 residues. Germline lookup yields CDR1 LGHDT and CDR2 YNNKEL (reference sequence). Trimming took off 4 bases at V and 4 bases at J, with 16 bases between the two ends. CDR3 DNA: TGTGCCAGCAGCCTCCTCTCGGGCCTAAGCTATGGCTACACCTTC. Translating gives CASSLLSGLSYGYTF.

This chain joins TRBV28 and TRBJ2-3; 7 nucleotides match TRBD1. After removal of 7 bases from V and 5 bases from J, the junction contained 12 bases not matched to a gene. Germline V CDR1 and CDR2: MDHEN, SYDVKM. The CDR3 is made up of 15 amino acids. CDR3 residues: CASTRQGPNIDTQYF. CDR3 coding DNA: TGTGCCAGCACCAGACAGGGACCTAACATAGATACGCAGTATTTT.